This passage covers 5 T cell receptor beta chains from one sample sequenced in a study of T-cell reconstitution after alpha-beta-depleted transplantation in children. Unique molecular identifiers were incorporated during preparation of the TCRbeta library. TCRdb reprocessed the PCR reads via MiXCR and lists one record per CDR3 protein. The sample consists of 130,000 to 150,000 distinct CDR3 sequences, around 8.8% of them appearing once. Sample: PBMCs, mostly from graft donor cells, taken 180 days after TCRalphabeta/CD19-depleted stem cell transplant. These receptors were obtained from a female patient aged 2 to 10 who had a stem cell transplant for congenital amegakaryocytic thrombocytopenia, so the T cells may come from the graft donor.

The chain links TRBV7-8 to TRBJ2-2; TRBD2 might be the D (5 bases). Germline V lookup: CDR1 SGHVS, CDR2 FQNEAQ. The CDR3 totals 14 residues. The V and J ends lost 1 base and 6 bases respectively, with 9 bases between them. The CDR3 bases are TGTGCCAGCAGCTTAGGGACTCGTCCCGGGGAGCTGTTTTTT. It specifies CASSLGTRPGELFF. Based on the CDR3 plus reference TRBV7-8 and TRBJ2-2, the full variable domain is GAGVSQSPRYKVAKRGQDVALRCDPISGHVSLFWYQQALGQGPEFLTYFQNEAQLDKSGLPSDRFFAERPEGSVSTLKIQRTQQEDSAVYLCASSLGTRPGELFFGEGSRLTVL.

This clonotype was seen many times. CDR3 bases: TGCAGTGCTAGGGACCTGTTAGGAAACGGCTATGGCTACACCTTC. Translating it yields CSARDLLGNGYGYTF. The chain links TRBV20-1 to TRBJ1-2, with unresolved D. The CDR3 contains 15 residues. V was trimmed by 3 bases and J by 4 bases, leaving 18 bases between them. Germline assignment: CDR1 DFQATT and CDR2 SNEGSKA (reference sequence).

The V and J genes are TRBV6-5 and TRBJ1-1, with 8 bases aligning to TRBD1. V trimming: 4 bases; J trimming: 5 bases; junction bases outside the gene matches: 3. The CDR3 length is 13 residues. Germline assignment: CDR1 MNHEY and CDR2 SVGAGI. CDR3 protein: CASSFDRGTEAFF. CDR3 bases: TGTGCCAGCAGTTTTGACAGGGGTACTGAAGCTTTCTTT.

This clonotype was counted many times. The rearrangement uses TRBV28 and TRBJ2-5, with D possibly being TRBD1 (5 bases). Between the trimmed V and J ends, which lost 3 bases and 3 bases, there was a span of 17 bases. Germline V gives CDR1 MDHEN, CDR2 SYDVKM. The CDR3 length is 16 residues. CDR3 protein: CASSFGGQGLEETQYF. Here the CDR3 DNA reads TGTGCCAGCAGTTTCGGCGGCCAGGGCCTAGAAGAGACCCAGTACTTC.

This clonotype has only a few counts. This rearrangement joins TRBV30 to TRBJ2-1; D is perhaps TRBD2 (5 bases). From germline, CDR1 is GTSNPN and CDR2 SVGIG (reference sequence). With 0 bases removed from V and 9 bases from J, the gap between germline ends came to 15 bases. This CDR3 has 14 amino acids. CDR3 nucleotides: TGTGCCTGGAGTGTATTAGCTAGCAAGCTTGAGCAGTTCTTC. This encodes CAWSVLASKLEQFF.